The next 4 T cell receptor beta chains were all read from a single sample in a study of breast tumors, draining lymph nodes, adjacent tissues. Breast cancer patients provided tissue from their axillary draining lymph nodes. TCRdb redid the calling of the multiplex PCR reads with MiXCR, one entry per CDR3 protein. The sample has about 150,000 distinct CDR3 sequences, 20% to 25% seen once. Sequencing used axillary lymph node tissue. Receptor source: a female donor with breast cancer. Some clones in this sample may be carry-over from other donors' samples.

At least ten counts were recorded for this clonotype. The J gene is TRBJ1-5, the V gene TRBV20-1; possible D gene TRBD1, 5 bases. The germline V gene encodes CDR1 DFQATT and CDR2 SNEGSKA (reference sequence). The ends were cut back, 1 base at V and 1 base at J, with 11 bases in the middle. This CDR3 contains 15 residues. The CDR3 DNA follows: TGCAGTGCTAGAGTCAGGGAGGGGAGCAATCAGCCCCAGCATTTT. Translation gives CSARVREGSNQPQHF.

This clonotype appeared many times. The rearrangement links TRBV4-2 to TRBJ2-3, with TRBD2 identical over 7 bases. CDR3 length: 17 residues. Losses at the gene ends were 1 base for V and 0 bases for J; bases not matched to a gene: 7. Germline V lookup: CDR1 LGHNA, CDR2 YNFKEQ. Here the CDR3 reads CASSQGDLAASTDTQYF. The CDR3 DNA reads TGTGCCAGCAGCCAAGGGGATCTAGCGGCTAGCACAGATACGCAGTATTTT.

The J gene is TRBJ2-5, the V gene TRBV5-1; 8 bases match TRBD1. Germline trimming cut 4 bases from V and 5 bases from J; bases unmatched to any gene: 4. Germline values: CDR1 SGHRS, CDR2 YFSETQ. The CDR3 totals 13 residues. The CDR3 loop reads CASSRQGMETQYF. The CDR3 DNA follows: TGCGCCAGCAGCCGACAGGGGATGGAGACCCAGTACTTC. Full variable domain (rest looked up from reference TRBV5-1 and TRBJ2-5): KAGVTQTPRYLIKTRGQQVTLSCSPISGHRSVSWYQQTPGQGLQFLFEYFSETQRNKGNFPGRFSGRQFSNSRSEMNVSTLELGDSALYLCASSRQGMETQYFGPGTRLLVL.

This clonotype was observed many times. The V and J genes are TRBV12-3 or TRBV12-4 and TRBJ2-2; 7 bases are shared with TRBD1. The CDR3 is 17 amino acids. V shed 2 bases, J shed 5 bases, and the junction held 11 bases outside the gene matches. CDR3 amino acids: CASSLPRQGRGTGELFF. The CDR3 coding sequence is TGTGCCAGCAGTTTACCTAGACAGGGAAGAGGAACCGGGGAGCTGTTTTTT.